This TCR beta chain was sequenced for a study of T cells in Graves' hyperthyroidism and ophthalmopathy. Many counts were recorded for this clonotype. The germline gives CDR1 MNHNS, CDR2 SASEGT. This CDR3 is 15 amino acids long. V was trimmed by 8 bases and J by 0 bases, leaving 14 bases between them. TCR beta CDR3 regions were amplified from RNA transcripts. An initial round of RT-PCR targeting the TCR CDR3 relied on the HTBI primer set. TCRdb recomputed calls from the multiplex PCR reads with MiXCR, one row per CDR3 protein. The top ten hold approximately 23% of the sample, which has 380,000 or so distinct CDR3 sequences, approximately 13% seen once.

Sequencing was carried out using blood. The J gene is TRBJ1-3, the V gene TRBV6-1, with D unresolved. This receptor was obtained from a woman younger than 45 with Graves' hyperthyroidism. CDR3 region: CASGETLDSGNTIYF. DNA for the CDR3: TGTGCCAGCGGCGAGACGCTAGACTCTGGAAACACCATATATTTT.